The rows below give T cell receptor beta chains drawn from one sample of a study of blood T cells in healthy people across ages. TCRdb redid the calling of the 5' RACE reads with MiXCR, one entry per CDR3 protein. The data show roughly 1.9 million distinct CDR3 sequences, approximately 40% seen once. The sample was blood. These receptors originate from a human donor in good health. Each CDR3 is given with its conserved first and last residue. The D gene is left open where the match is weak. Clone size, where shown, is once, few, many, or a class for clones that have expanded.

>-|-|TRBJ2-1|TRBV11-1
CASSLSGSSDEQFF
TGTGCCAGCAGCTTATCTGGGTCCAGTGATGAGCAGTTCTTC
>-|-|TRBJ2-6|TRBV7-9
CASSPRDYGANVLTF
TGTGCCAGCAGCCCCCGTGATTATGGGGCCAACGTCCTGACTTTC
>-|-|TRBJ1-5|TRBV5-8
CASNPFLPQHF
TGTGCCAGCAACCCCTTCCTCCCCCAGCATTTT
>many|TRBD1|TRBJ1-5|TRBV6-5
CASRPTGTGDQPQHF
TGTGCCAGCAGACCCACCGGGACAGGGGACCAGCCCCAGCATTTT
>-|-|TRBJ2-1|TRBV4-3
CASSQGGASFLYNEQFF
TGCGCCAGCAGCCAAGGGGGGGCCAGTTTCCTTTACAATGAGCAGTTCTTC
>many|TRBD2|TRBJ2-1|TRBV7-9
CASSARLLAGEGNEQFF
TGTGCCAGCAGCGCGCGCCTACTAGCGGGGGAAGGTAATGAGCAGTTCTTC
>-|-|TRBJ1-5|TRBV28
CASSPPEGQPQHF
TGTGCCAGCAGCCCTCCGGAGGGTCAGCCCCAGCATTTT
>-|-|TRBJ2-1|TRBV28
CASSLISTEQFF
TGTGCCAGCAGTTTAATTAGCACAGAGCAGTTCTTC
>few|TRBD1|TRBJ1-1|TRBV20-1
CSASKGAQGGPEAFF
TGCAGTGCTAGCAAGGGGGCACAGGGAGGCCCTGAAGCTTTCTTT
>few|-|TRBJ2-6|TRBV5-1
CASRLAFSGANVLTF
TGCGCCAGCAGATTGGCTTTCTCTGGGGCCAACGTCCTGACTTTC
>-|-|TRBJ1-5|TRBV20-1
CSARVIGEGNQPQHF
TGCAGTGCTAGAGTTATTGGGGAGGGCAATCAGCCCCAGCATTTT
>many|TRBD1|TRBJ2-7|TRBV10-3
CAISERQGARNEQYF
TGTGCCATCAGTGAGAGGCAGGGGGCTAGGAACGAGCAGTACTTC
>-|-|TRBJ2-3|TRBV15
CATSRLEADTQYF
TGTGCCACCAGCCGTTTGGAGGCAGATACGCAGTATTTT
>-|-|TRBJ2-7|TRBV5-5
CASSWETDRYEQYF
TGTGCCAGCAGCTGGGAGACAGACCGCTACGAGCAGTACTTC
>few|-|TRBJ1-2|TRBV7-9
CASSLDGAFNYGYTF
TGTGCCAGCAGCTTAGATGGGGCGTTTAACTATGGCTACACCTTC
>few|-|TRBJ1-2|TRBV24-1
CATSDSPGDNYGYTF
TGTGCCACCAGTGATTCTCCGGGGGACAACTATGGCTACACCTTC
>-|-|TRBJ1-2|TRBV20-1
CSATRRGALDGYTF
TGCAGTGCTACACGGCGGGGGGCATTAGATGGCTACACCTTC
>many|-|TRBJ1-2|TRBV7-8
CASSLEGGALNYGYTF
TGTGCCAGCAGCTTAGAAGGGGGGGCCCTTAACTATGGCTACACCTTC
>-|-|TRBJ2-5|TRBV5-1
CASSLVASGARRETQYF
TGCGCCAGCAGCTTGGTGGCGTCGGGTGCGAGGAGGGAGACCCAGTACTTC
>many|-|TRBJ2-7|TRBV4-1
CASSQDWVEQYF
TGCGCCAGCAGCCAAGATTGGGTCGAGCAGTACTTC
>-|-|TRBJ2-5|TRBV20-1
CSAIFSLTQYF
TGCAGTGCTATTTTCTCGCTGACCCAGTACTTC
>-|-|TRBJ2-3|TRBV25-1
CASSPRTVPTDTQYF
TGTGCCAGCAGTCCCAGGACAGTCCCCACAGATACGCAGTATTTT
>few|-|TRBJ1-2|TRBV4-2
CASSQDGGRAYGYTF
TGTGCCAGCAGCCAAGACGGGGGCCGGGCGTATGGCTACACCTTC
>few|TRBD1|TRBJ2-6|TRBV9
CASSVGVQGISGANVLTF
TGTGCCAGCAGCGTAGGAGTACAGGGGATCTCTGGGGCCAACGTCCTGACTTTC